This T cell receptor beta chain was recovered during a study of T-cell memory formation after mild COVID-19. At the level of the study: TCR clusters were mostly donor specific. Notes on the study in general: Researchers report contracting CD4+ clones mostly in CM and EM, with CD8+ clones in EMRA.

TCRdb used MiXCR to reprocess the 5' RACE reads, holding one entry per CDR3 protein. The sample has over 350,000 distinct CDR3 sequences, 20% to 25% seen once; the top ten hold 8.8%. Comment on this clonotype: Its antigen is as yet unknown.

This receptor was taken from an adult woman who had mild COVID-19 (a few samples of this study predate the infection). Cell type and time point are not known. Sequencing was done on a sample of PBMCs or a T cell subset sorted from them (not recorded which).

The DNA for the CDR3 is TGTGCCAGCAGCCAAGCAGGCGTTGATGGCTACACCTTC. Encoded protein: CASSQAGVDGYTF. The V and J genes are TRBV3-1 and TRBJ1-2; D unresolved. The V and J ends lost 1 base and 6 bases respectively, with 9 bases between them. The length of the CDR3 is 13 residues. Germline CDR1 and CDR2: LGHDT and YNNKEL (reference sequence).